The clone carrying this TCR beta chain was picked up one time. Its antigen remains unidentified. The data belong to a study of cytomegalovirus exposure and HLA in healthy donors. Overall study results and limits: The study listed 150 to 200 cytomegalovirus-associated TCR beta chains.

Donors consisted of healthy bone marrow donors. This PCR relied on a set of 60 Vbeta primers and 13 Jbeta primers. Method: immunoSEQ multiplex PCR; TCRdb's copy keeps in-frame clones and lacks some. The table includes about 160,000 clones, roughly 75% detected once. There are 13 residues in the CDR3. Germline CDR1 is MNHEY and CDR2 is SVGAGI. V lost 4 bases, J lost 7 bases, and 11 bases lay in between. The chain employs TRBV6-5 and TRBJ2-1; D remains ambiguous. The sample comprised PBMCs. This receptor was taken from a man aged 18 to 30 in good health and CMV-seronegative. CDR3 loop: CASSSGRRNEQFF. DNA of the CDR3: TGTGCCAGCAGTTCGGGTCGTAGGAATGAGCAGTTCTTC.